The 15 T cell receptor beta chains given below trace back to one sample, sequenced in a study of early stage breast cancer tumors. Profiled with immunoSEQ multiplex PCR; TCRdb holds only in-frame clones, not every one. In the table there are about 58,000 clones, about 80% of which are singletons. The material sequenced was blood. These receptor sequences come from a person aged 25-39 years with breast cancer.

This clone showed up just a few times. V gene TRBV14 combines with J gene TRBJ1-2, with D unresolved. The germline CDR1 and CDR2 sequences are SGHDN and FVKESK. Trimming cost V 2 bases and J 6 bases, with 22 bases left between them. The CDR3 consists of 17 residues. CDR3: CASSQSTGRAALNGYTF. For the CDR3, the DNA is TGTGCCAGCAGCCAATCCACCGGCCGAGCAGCCTTAAATGGCTACACCTTC. Together with reference TRBV14 and TRBJ1-2, the CDR3 gives the full variable domain: EAGVTQFPSHSVIEKGQTVTLRCDPISGHDNLYWYRRVMGKEIKFLLHFVKESKQDESGMPNNRFLAERTGGTYSTLKVQPAELEDSGVYFCASSQSTGRAALNGYTFGSGTRLTVV.

The rearrangement joins TRBV4-3 to TRBJ2-6; D not certain. Germline V gene lookup returns CDR1 LGHNA and CDR2 YSLEER. The CDR3 is 15 residues long. V was trimmed by 4 bases and J by 1 base, leaving 8 bases between them. The DNA for the CDR3 is TGCGCCAGCAGCCTGCAGAATTCTGGGGCCAACGTCCTGACTTTC. Its protein product is CASSLQNSGANVLTF.

The chain recombines TRBV5-5 with TRBJ2-7; TRBD1 or TRBD2 may be the D gene (5 bases each). The ends were cut back, 4 bases at V and 2 bases at J, with 13 bases in the middle. CDR3 length equals 14 residues. Germline values: CDR1 SGHKS, CDR2 YYEKEE (reference sequence). CDR3 bases: TGTGCCAGCAGCAGCCGGGACGCCACCTACGAGCAGTACTTC. This gives the protein CASSSRDATYEQYF.

The CDR3 reads CASSPSSGAMNTEAFF. The CDR3, as DNA: TGTGCCAGCTCACCATCCTCGGGGGCCATGAACACTGAAGCTTTCTTT. The rearrangement links TRBV18 to TRBJ1-1; possibly TRBD1 for D (6 bases). V lost 2 bases and J 0 bases, leaving 13 bases between the germline ends. The CDR3 contains 16 residues. Germline lookup yields CDR1 KGHSH and CDR2 LQKENI.

This chain links TRBV5-8 with TRBJ1-5, with TRBD1 identical over 7 bases. V dropped 0 bases and J dropped 4; count of bases not matched to a gene: 7. This CDR3 is 16 amino acids long. CDR1 SGHTS and CDR2 YDEGEE come from the germline V gene. CDR3 sequence: CASSLEGAPGNQPQHF. Here the CDR3 DNA reads TGTGCCAGCAGCTTGGAGGGGGCCCCTGGGAATCAGCCCCAGCATTTT. Drawing the rest from reference TRBV5-8 and TRBJ1-5, the complete variable domain is EAGVTQSPTHLIKTRGQQATLRCSPISGHTSVYWYQQALGLGLQFLLWYDEGEERNRGNFPPRFSGRQFPNYSSELNVNALELEDSALYLCASSLEGAPGNQPQHFGDGTRLSIL.

The V call is TRBV5-1, the J call TRBJ2-5; TRBD2 might be the D (5 bases). Gene TRBJ2-7 matches the end of the DNA better, so the J call may be wrong. CDR3 size: 15 residues. Germline-derived CDR1 and CDR2 are SGHRS and YFSETQ. In DNA, the CDR3 is TGCGCCAGCAGCTTGGCCACGGGGAGTAGCTACGAGCAGTACTTC. Its protein is CASSLATGSSYEQYF.

Turning to this clone: Other DNA sequences in this specimen translate into the identical CDR3. The rearrangement uses TRBV7-9 and TRBJ1-1; TRBD1 aligns across 7 bases. The germline V gene encodes CDR1 SEHNR and CDR2 FQNEAQ (reference sequence). Germline trimming cut 2 bases from V and 5 bases from J; bases unmatched to any gene: 5. This CDR3 region has 14 residues. The CDR3: CASSLQGERTEAFF. The CDR3 DNA sequence: TGTGCCAGCAGCTTACAGGGGGAGAGGACTGAAGCTTTCTTT.

This chain connects TRBV7-6 to TRBJ1-1; no reliable D call. Trimming stripped 5 bases from V and 8 bases from J, with 18 bases between. The CDR3 is 14 amino acids. CDR1 and CDR2 from the germline V gene are SGHVS and FNYEAQ. The CDR3 here is CASSDSQRPVEAFF. The CDR3 coding sequence is TGTGCCAGCAGCGACTCACAGCGGCCCGTGGAAGCTTTCTTT. The full variable domain, its missing parts supplied by reference TRBV7-6 and TRBJ1-1, is GAGVSQSPRYKVTKRGQDVALRCDPISGHVSLYWYRQALGQGPEFLTYFNYEAQQDKSGLPNDRFSAERPEGSISTLTIQRTEQRDSAMYRCASSDSQRPVEAFFGQGTRLTVV.

This sequence joins TRBV9 and TRBJ2-2; 9 bases fit TRBD2. Germline assignment: CDR1 SGDLS and CDR2 YYNGEE. The CDR3 runs 17 residues. The J segment lost 4 bases and the V segment lost 3 bases, leaving 10 bases of the junction unmatched. The CDR3, as DNA: TGTGCCAGCAGCGGATTTAGCGGGAGTAGGCGCACCGGGGAGCTGTTTTTT. Protein: CASSGFSGSRRTGELFF.

The chain couples TRBV6-1 to TRBJ2-6, with no clear D. The length of the CDR3 is 15 residues. Between the trimmed V and J ends, which lost 6 bases and 2 bases, there was a span of 11 bases. Germline values: CDR1 MNHNS, CDR2 SASEGT. The CDR3 here is CASSARWTGANVLTF. CDR3 sequence (DNA): TGTGCCAGCAGCGCTCGGTGGACTGGGGCCAACGTCCTGACTTTC.

This chain joins TRBV4-1 and TRBJ2-1; TRBD1 or TRBD2 may be the D gene (6 bases each). This CDR3 contains 13 residues. The germline CDR1 and CDR2 sequences are MGHRA and YSYEKL. V gave up 4 bases and J gave up 5 bases, with 9 bases separating them. CDR3 in DNA: TGCGCCAGCAGCCCAAGGGGGGACAATGAGCAGTTCTTC. Translated: CASSPRGDNEQFF.

The chain employs TRBV6-4 and TRBJ2-1; D might be TRBD2 (5 bases). The V end was cut by 6 bases, the J end by 0 bases, with 12 bases between. The CDR3 is made up of 15 amino acids. Germline-derived CDR1 and CDR2 are MRHNA and SNTAGT. CDR3 sequence: CASRRAASSYNEQFF. For the CDR3, the DNA is TGTGCCAGCAGGAGAGCGGCAAGCTCCTACAATGAGCAGTTCTTC.

This chain links TRBV9 with TRBJ1-3; D gene uncertain. Trimming took 2 bases from V and 0 from J, leaving 9 bases between them. The CDR3 extends over 15 amino acids. Germline V gene sequence: CDR1 SGDLS, CDR2 YYNGEE. Written as DNA, the CDR3 is TGTGCCAGCAGCGTCGGGTACAGCTCTGGAAACACCATATATTTT. Translated: CASSVGYSSGNTIYF. Filled out from reference TRBV9 and TRBJ1-3, the complete variable domain reads DSGVTQTPKHLITATGQRVTLRCSPRSGDLSVYWYQQSLDQGLQFLIQYYNGEERAKGNILERFSAQQFPDLHSELNLSSLELGDSALYFCASSVGYSSGNTIYFGEGSWLTVV.

V and J are TRBV18 and TRBJ2-7; TRBD1 matches at 9 bases. J gave up 9 bases and V 4 bases, and 22 bases lay outside the gene matches. The CDR3 spans 18 residues. Germline lookup yields CDR1 KGHSH and CDR2 LQKENI. The CDR3 here is CASSHQNIGTGIGVGQYF. CDR3 DNA sequence: TGTGCCAGCTCACACCAAAATATTGGGACAGGGATCGGTGTAGGGCAGTACTTC.

V and J are TRBV4-1 and TRBJ1-2, with D perhaps TRBD1 (5 bases). The CDR3 is made up of 16 amino acids. CDR1 is MGHRA, CDR2 YSYEKL, per germline. V was cut by 7 bases and J by 6 bases, with 24 bases left in between. The CDR3: CASKKDQGGGSNGYTF. DNA for the CDR3: TGCGCCAGCAAGAAAGACCAGGGTGGCGGATCGAATGGCTACACCTTC.